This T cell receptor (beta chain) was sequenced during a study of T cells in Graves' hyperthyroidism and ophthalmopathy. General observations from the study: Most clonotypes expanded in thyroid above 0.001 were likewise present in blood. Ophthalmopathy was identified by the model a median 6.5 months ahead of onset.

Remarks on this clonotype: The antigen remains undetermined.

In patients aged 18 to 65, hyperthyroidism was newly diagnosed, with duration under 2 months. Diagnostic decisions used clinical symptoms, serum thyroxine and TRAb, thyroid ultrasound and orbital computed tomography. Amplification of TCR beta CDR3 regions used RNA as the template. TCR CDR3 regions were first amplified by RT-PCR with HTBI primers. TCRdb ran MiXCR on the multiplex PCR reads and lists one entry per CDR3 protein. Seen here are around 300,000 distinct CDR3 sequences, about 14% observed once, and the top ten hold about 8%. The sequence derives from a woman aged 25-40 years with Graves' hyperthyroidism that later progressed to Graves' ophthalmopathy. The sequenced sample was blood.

CDR3 sequence reads: CATSRDETGFDNVLTF. CDR3 bases: TGTGCCACCAGCAGAGATGAAACAGGATTTGACAACGTCCTGACTTTC. V gene TRBV15 combines with J gene TRBJ2-6; TRBD1 might be the D (5 bases). Deletions cut 0 bases from V and 9 bases from J, with 15 bases between. The CDR3 runs to 16 residues. CDR1 LNHNV and CDR2 YYDKDF come from the germline V gene (reference sequence).